Described below is a single T cell receptor beta chain sequence and its context. This clone was detected only a few times. The specificity of this receptor is unknown. Per-nucleotide qualities are absent, and no much larger clonotype sits a single base away. The sample is drawn from a study of blood T cell dynamics during melanoma immunotherapy (dated by TCRdb to about 2020). With respect to the entire study: Patients with metastatic melanoma were treated with first-line pembrolizumab or nivolumab plus ipilimumab as standard of care in the United Kingdom. The training cohort consisted of consecutive patients, while an additional independent group of patients from the same centre was pooled to form an external validation set. To find early correlates of response, peripheral T cell receptor repertoires were profiled in metastatic melanoma patients before and after one cycle of checkpoint inhibitor therapy.

Study-wide conclusions, independent of this receptor: The study was unable to establish whether the T cell clones driving the repertoire changes were melanoma-specific or instead reflected general immune activation. The relatively small sample size was acknowledged as something that could potentially limit how far the results can be generalized. A bifurcated reorganization of the PBMC repertoire at W3, with increased clonality or increased diversity, was observed in patients who later achieved disease control, unlike in progressors.

In light of the paper, this sample's time point label describes: pre-treatment baseline. Blood samples were collected before treatment (T0) and at week 3 (W3), after the first cycle of checkpoint blockade. Except for a couple of patients with rapid clinical progression, response was assessed 12 weeks after the first infusion by RECIST 1.1; disease control meant complete response, partial response or stable disease. Patients with prior systemic cancer treatment, concomitant immunosuppressant therapy or synchronous other active malignancies were excluded. Bulk PBMC and plasma cell-free DNA were both sequenced for TCR beta so that circulating cells and T cell turnover could be tracked. PBMC were isolated from blood with Lymphoprep and SepMate tubes, followed by red cell lysis. DNA from PBMC and sorted T cell subsets was extracted with QIAamp DNA Blood Mini kits. Inclusive of the bounding cysteine and phenylalanine, the CDR3 is 13 residues long. The DNA shown is the 39-base CDR3, in frame from base 1. Trimming takes 8 bases from V and 5 bases from J, and the germline ends sit 13 bases apart. The germline V gene encodes CDR1 MNHEY and CDR2 SVGAGI.

Every bulk PBMC sample was loaded with the same fixed amount of approximately 0.35 ug of DNA. Following the manufacturer instructions, the immunoSEQ TCRb Assay kit was used to amplify TCR beta CDR3 sequences from genomic DNA. The KAPA Library Quantification Kit for Illumina platforms was used to quantify the pooled libraries by qPCR. Pooled libraries were clustered at roughly 0.55-1.2 pM and sequenced on an Illumina NextSeq 500. For the original study's pipeline: The TCR data were analyzed using immunoSEQ ANALYZER and the R LymphoSeq package. A rearrangement efficiency score was calculated as productive divided by the sum of productive and non-productive CDR3 sequences. Within each patient, timepoints were compared pairwise for clonality, measured with the Gini coefficient, and for diversity, measured with the Renyi index at alpha=1. Clonal relatedness used an edit distance of 3, and repertoire similarity used the Bhattacharyya coefficient, both computed in LymphoSeq. To classify response, a linear discriminant analysis based on week-3 changes in clonality and diversity was built with the R MASS and caret packages. TCRdb stores this immuneACCESS table with in-frame sequences only. Part of the clones is absent; in the studies checked, under half of the shortfall reflects unresolved V genes, and no reason is known for the rest. V, J and clone size are taken as reported in that table, and D and trimming were inferred from the DNA itself. The sample table lists some 16,000 clones, over 75% of them with a count of one. The leading ten clones occupy about 5% of the sample.

The material sequenced was blood, taken from a patient treated with checkpoint blockade. Recombination connected TRBV6-5 to TRBJ1-5; the best D guess is TRBD1, with 5 bases matching. The receptor was isolated from a human donor with melanoma. The CDR3 has the sequence CASSAREYQPQHF. The nucleotide sequence reads TGTGCCAGCTCGGCCAGGGAGTATCAGCCCCAGCATTTT.